The clone carrying this TCR beta chain was detected many times. Its antigen is not known. This specimen belongs to a study of CD8 T cells in ankylosing spondylitis. Libraries of TCR beta came from quantitative 5'-RACE with molecular barcodes. TCRdb re-called the 5' RACE reads through MiXCR, storing one row per CDR3 protein. In the table there are roughly 150,000 distinct CDR3 sequences, approximately 7.4% of which are singletons. In germline, CDR1 is DFQATT, CDR2 SNEGSKA (reference sequence). Losses at the gene ends were 6 bases for V and 3 bases for J; bases not matched to a gene: 10. The CDR3 runs 15 residues. Study outcomes and limitations: Previously reported in reactive arthritis synovial fluid and blood were some of the motif variants. What seemed typical of ankylosing spondylitis blood was a TCR beta motif built from 7 or 8 highly homologous variants. As reported, disease-linked clones showed significant enrichment in matched ankylosing spondylitis synovial fluid.

V gene TRBV20-1 combines with J gene TRBJ2-1; 8 bases match TRBD2. This TCR was recovered from a female donor with ankylosing spondylitis or in good health (not recorded which). The material sequenced was blood, either unsorted or a sorted T cell fraction (not recorded which). The CDR3 spells CSAGGSGGFYNEQFF. The CDR3 DNA reads as TGCAGTGCGGGGGGAAGCGGGGGTTTCTACAATGAGCAGTTCTTC.